This T cell receptor beta chain was captured in a study of blood T cell repertoires in COVID-19. Profiling relied on immunoSEQ multiplex PCR, and the TCRdb table lists in-frame clones only, not all of them. The repertoire holds 200,000 to 300,000 clones, approximately 90% seen once, with roughly 3.3% in the top ten. The germline V gene encodes CDR1 SGHRS and CDR2 YFSETQ. Losses at the gene ends were 0 bases for V and 3 bases for J; bases not matched to a gene: 6. The CDR3 sequence is 18 residues long. The sequence was collected from a woman in her thirties or forties with acute or convalescent COVID-19. V usage is TRBV5-1 and J usage is TRBJ2-2; 12 bases align to TRBD2. The sequencing sample was made of peripheral blood. CDR3 bases: TGCGCCAGCAGCTTGGAGCTAGCGGGGGGGCCGTACACCGGGGAGCTGTTTTTT. Its protein product is CASSLELAGGPYTGELFF.